The clone carrying this TCR beta chain was seen many times. A read error may produce the germline difference seen at one junction end. The lymph nodes were axillary draining lymph nodes from breast cancer patients. This sample was included in a study of breast tumors, draining lymph nodes, adjacent tissues. The germline gives CDR1 SSHAT, CDR2 FNYEAQ (reference sequence). This CDR3 has 16 residues. TCRdb reanalysed the multiplex PCR reads using MiXCR and keeps one entry per CDR3 protein. Here the sample spans 150,000 to 200,000 distinct CDR3 sequences, about 34% being singletons. Sequencing input: axillary lymph node tissue. The receptor comes from a female donor with breast cancer. Some clones in this sample may be carry-over from other donors' samples. This rearrangement joins TRBV7-7 to TRBJ2-5, with TRBD2 identical over 13 bases. CDR3 loop: CASSLARTSGGETQYF. CDR3 nucleotides: TGTGCTAGCAGCTTAGCCCGGACTAGCGGGGGAGAGACCCAGTACTTC.